This record looks at one T cell receptor beta chain sequence and its context. Sequencing used immunoSEQ multiplex PCR; TCRdb keeps in-frame clones, though not all of them. The repertoire holds 45,000 to 60,000 clones, with over 75% as singletons. Germline values: CDR1 SGDLS, CDR2 YYNGEE. V shed 1 base and J shed 0 bases, with 4 bases lying between them. The CDR3 has 13 residues. The data were obtained in a study of blood T cell repertoires in COVID-19. Study-wide context: Material from acute and convalescent COVID-19 was sourced from the United States, Italy and Spain. T cells, B-cell-depleted T cells, or PBMCs supplied cDNA or gDNA.

J is TRBJ1-1 and V is TRBV9, with D unresolved. This sequence originates from a man aged 45-65 years with active COVID-19. Input material: peripheral blood. The CDR3 loop is CASSVLMNTEAFF. The CDR3 DNA sequence: TGTGCCAGCAGCGTACTTATGAACACTGAAGCTTTCTTT. Using reference TRBV9 and TRBJ1-1 for the parts outside the CDR3, the full variable domain is DSGVTQTPKHLITATGQRVTLRCSPRSGDLSVYWYQQSLDQGLQFLIQYYNGEERAKGNILERFSAQQFPDLHSELNLSSLELGDSALYFCASSVLMNTEAFFGQGTRLTVV.